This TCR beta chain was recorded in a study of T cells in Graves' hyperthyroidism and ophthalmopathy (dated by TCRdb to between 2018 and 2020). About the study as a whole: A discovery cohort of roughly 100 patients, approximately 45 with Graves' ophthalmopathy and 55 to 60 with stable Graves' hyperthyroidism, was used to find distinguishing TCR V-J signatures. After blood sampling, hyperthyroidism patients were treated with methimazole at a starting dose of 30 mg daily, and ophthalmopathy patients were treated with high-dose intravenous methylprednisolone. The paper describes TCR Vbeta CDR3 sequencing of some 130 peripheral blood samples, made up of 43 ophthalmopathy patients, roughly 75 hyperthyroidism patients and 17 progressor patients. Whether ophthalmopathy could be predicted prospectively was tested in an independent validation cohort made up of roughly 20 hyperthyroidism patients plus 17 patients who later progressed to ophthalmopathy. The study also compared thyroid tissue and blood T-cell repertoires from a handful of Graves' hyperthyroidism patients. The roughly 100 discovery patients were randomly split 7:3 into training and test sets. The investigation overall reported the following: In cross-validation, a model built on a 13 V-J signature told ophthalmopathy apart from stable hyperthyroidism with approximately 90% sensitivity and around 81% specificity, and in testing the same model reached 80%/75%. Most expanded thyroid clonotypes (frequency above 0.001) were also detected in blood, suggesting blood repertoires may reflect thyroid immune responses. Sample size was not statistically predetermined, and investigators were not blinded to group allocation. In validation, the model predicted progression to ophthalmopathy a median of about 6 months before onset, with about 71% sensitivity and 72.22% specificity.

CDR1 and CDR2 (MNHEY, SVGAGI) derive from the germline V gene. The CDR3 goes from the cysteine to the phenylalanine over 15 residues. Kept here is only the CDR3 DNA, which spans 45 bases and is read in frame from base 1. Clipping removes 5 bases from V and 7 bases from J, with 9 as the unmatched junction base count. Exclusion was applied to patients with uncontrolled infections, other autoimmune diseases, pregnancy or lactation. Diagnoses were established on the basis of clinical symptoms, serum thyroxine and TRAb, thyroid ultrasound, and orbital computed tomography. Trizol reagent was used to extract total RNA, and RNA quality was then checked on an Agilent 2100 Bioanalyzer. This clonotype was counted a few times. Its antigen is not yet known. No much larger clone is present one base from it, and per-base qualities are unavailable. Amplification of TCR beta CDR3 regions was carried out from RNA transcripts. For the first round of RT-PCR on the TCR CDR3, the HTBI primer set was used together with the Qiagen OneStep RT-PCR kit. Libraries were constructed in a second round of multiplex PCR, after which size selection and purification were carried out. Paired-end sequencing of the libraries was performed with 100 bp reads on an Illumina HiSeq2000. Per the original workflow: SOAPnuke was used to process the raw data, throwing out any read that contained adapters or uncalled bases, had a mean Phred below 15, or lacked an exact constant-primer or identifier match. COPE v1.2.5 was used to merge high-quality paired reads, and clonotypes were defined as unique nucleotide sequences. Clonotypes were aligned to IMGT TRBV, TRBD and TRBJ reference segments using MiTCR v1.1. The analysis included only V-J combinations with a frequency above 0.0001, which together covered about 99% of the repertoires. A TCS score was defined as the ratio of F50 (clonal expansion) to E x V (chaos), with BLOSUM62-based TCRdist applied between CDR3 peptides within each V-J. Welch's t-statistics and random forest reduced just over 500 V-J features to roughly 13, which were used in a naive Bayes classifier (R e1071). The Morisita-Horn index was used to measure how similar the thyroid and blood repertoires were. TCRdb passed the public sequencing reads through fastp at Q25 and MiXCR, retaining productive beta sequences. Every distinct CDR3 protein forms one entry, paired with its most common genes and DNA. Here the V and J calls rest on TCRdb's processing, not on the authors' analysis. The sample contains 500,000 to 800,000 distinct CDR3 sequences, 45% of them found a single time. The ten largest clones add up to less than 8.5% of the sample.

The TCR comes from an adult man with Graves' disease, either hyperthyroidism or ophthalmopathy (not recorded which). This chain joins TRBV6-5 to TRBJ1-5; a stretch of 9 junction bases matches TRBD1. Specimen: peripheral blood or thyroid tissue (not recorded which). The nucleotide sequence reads TGTGCCAGCAGTGAAGGGGGGACAGGGTGGCAGCCCCAGCATTTT. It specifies CASSEGGTGWQPQHF.